Below are 12 T cell receptor beta chains sequenced from a single sample in a study of early T cells in non-severe SARS-CoV-2 infection. TCRdb re-derived calls from the 5' RACE reads in MiXCR, one entry per CDR3 protein. This sample has around 98,000 distinct CDR3 sequences, with roughly 9.6% found just once. Sequenced material: whole blood. These receptors all stem from an adult who was a healthcare worker with PCR-confirmed SARS-CoV-2 infection or an uninfected control (not recorded which).

This clonotype was recorded many times. The chain combines TRBV29-1 with TRBJ2-1; 9 nucleotides match TRBD1. CDR1 SQVTM and CDR2 ANQGSEA come from the germline V gene. With 4 bases clipped from V and 3 bases from J, the junction kept 1 base outside the gene matches. The CDR3 has 13 amino acids. CDR3 sequence (DNA): TGCAGCGTTGGACAGGGGGGCTACAATGAGCAGTTCTTC. Its translation: CSVGQGGYNEQFF.

The sample holds many counts of this clonotype. The chain links TRBV12-3 or TRBV12-4 to TRBJ1-2, with TRBD1 matching over 7 bases. This CDR3 is built from 14 residues. Trimming removed 2 bases from V and 5 bases from J; junction bases left unmatched: 5. CDR3 sequence reads: CASSLKGASYGYTF. The CDR3 region has the DNA TGTGCCAGCAGTTTAAAGGGGGCTAGTTATGGCTACACCTTC.

A few counts support this clonotype. This chain connects TRBV29-1 to TRBJ1-1; no clear D. The V gene's germline CDR1 is SQVTM and CDR2 ANQGSEA. The CDR3 covers 11 residues. V lost 4 bases and J 4 bases, leaving 7 bases between the germline ends. CDR3 amino acids: CSVARPTEAFF. The CDR3 DNA reads TGCAGCGTTGCCCGTCCCACTGAAGCTTTCTTT.

V is TRBV9 and J is TRBJ2-5, with D perhaps TRBD1 or TRBD2 (5 bases each). CDR3 length equals 13 residues. The V end was cut by 4 bases, the J end by 1 base, with 8 bases between. CDR1 SGDLS and CDR2 YYNGEE come from the germline V gene. CDR3 in DNA: TGTGCCAGCAGCACTGGGACCCAAGAGACCCAGTACTTC. Its protein is CASSTGTQETQYF.

This clonotype was detected a few times. CDR3: CSARAGVPFF. CDR3 bases: TGCAGTGCTAGGGCGGGAGTTCCATTCTTC. The chain is built from TRBV20-1 and TRBJ2-1, with 7 bases aligning to TRBD2. Germline V gives CDR1 DFQATT, CDR2 SNEGSKA (reference sequence). V shed 3 bases, J shed 16 bases, and the junction held 6 bases outside the gene matches. The CDR3 length is 10 residues.

The V gene is TRBV29-1, the J gene TRBJ1-2; possibly TRBD1 for D (6 bases). Germline loops: CDR1 SQVTM, CDR2 ANQGSEA. The CDR3 spans 15 residues. V dropped 3 bases and J dropped 2 bases, with 16 bases sitting between them. CDR3 sequence reads: CSVDLSGGPNYGYTF. The CDR3 nucleotides read TGCAGCGTTGATTTGTCCGGGGGCCCCAACTATGGCTACACCTTC.

This clonotype has more than one count but fewer than ten. The chain employs TRBV28 and TRBJ1-6, with no clear D. Germline CDR1 is MDHEN and CDR2 is SYDVKM. Trimming took 8 bases from V and 0 from J, leaving 8 bases between them. This CDR3 is built from 14 residues. CDR3 loop: CASALSSYNSPLHF. In DNA, the CDR3 is TGTGCCAGCGCCCTAAGCTCCTATAATTCACCCCTCCACTTT.

The V call is TRBV6-5, the J call TRBJ1-2; a weak D match, TRBD1 (5 bases). The V gene's germline CDR1 is MNHEY and CDR2 SVGAGI. V dropped 5 bases and J dropped 4 bases, with 5 bases sitting between them. This CDR3 has 11 residues. The CDR3, as DNA: TGTGCCAGCAGTGGGGGCTATGGCTACACCTTC. It yields the protein CASSGGYGYTF.

There are a few counts of this clonotype. The J gene is TRBJ2-5, the V gene TRBV6-5, with 8 bases lining up with TRBD1. CDR3 size: 15 residues. Germline CDR1 is MNHEY and CDR2 is SVGAGI. The trim removed 4 bases at V and 3 bases at J, leaving 7 bases unmatched. In DNA form, the CDR3 reads TGTGCCAGCAGTTTAACCGGGACAGGAAAAGAGACCCAGTACTTC. Translation gives CASSLTGTGKETQYF.

J is TRBJ1-4 and V is TRBV18; possibly TRBD1 for D (6 bases). This CDR3 region has 15 residues. The germline CDR1 and CDR2 sequences are KGHSH and LQKENI. V lost 4 bases and J 4 bases, leaving 13 bases between the germline ends. The CDR3 is CASSHRTGNNEKLFF. CDR3 DNA sequence: TGTGCCAGCTCACACCGCACAGGGAATAATGAAAAACTGTTTTTT.

This clonotype was recorded a few times. The J gene is TRBJ2-1, the V gene TRBV30; D is unclear. V was cut by 0 bases and J by 0 bases, with 6 bases left in between. CDR3 size: 14 residues. CDR1 is GTSNPN and CDR2 is SVGIG in the germline V gene (reference sequence). The CDR3 protein is CAWSVADSYNEQFF. The DNA for the CDR3 is TGTGCCTGGAGTGTGGCGGACTCCTACAATGAGCAGTTCTTC.

This clonotype showed up many times. V usage is TRBV5-1 and J usage is TRBJ1-1; D ambiguous. CDR1 is SGHRS, CDR2 YFSETQ, per germline. The CDR3 loop spans 14 amino acids. With 2 bases removed from V and 11 bases from J, the gap between germline ends came to 19 bases. The CDR3 loop reads CASSLWEALGEAFF. CDR3 DNA sequence: TGCGCCAGCAGCTTATGGGAGGCCCTAGGCGAGGCTTTCTTT.